This entry lists 10 T cell receptor beta chains sequenced from one sample in a study of blood T cell repertoires in COVID-19. TCRdb's table, derived via immunoSEQ multiplex PCR, lists solely in-frame clones and lacks some. The data contain roughly 200,000 clones, approximately 84% of them seen just once; the ten biggest clones take up about 4.4%. Input material: peripheral blood. The receptors were gathered from a man aged 45-65 years with active or convalescent COVID-19.

J is TRBJ1-2 and V is TRBV6-6; 9 nucleotides line up with TRBD1. J gave up 4 bases and V 6 bases, and 18 bases lay outside the gene matches. Germline CDR1 MNHNY, CDR2 SVGAGI (reference sequence). The CDR3 contains 18 residues. The CDR3: CASSRGNSGTGYSYGYTF. DNA of the CDR3: TGTGCCAGCAGCCGAGGAAACTCCGGGACAGGGTATAGCTATGGCTACACCTTC.

The rearrangement uses TRBV5-8 and TRBJ2-7; 8 bases line up with TRBD2. The V gene end was trimmed by 10 bases and the J gene end by 2 bases; junction bases not matched to a gene: 8. Germline V gene lookup returns CDR1 SGHTS and CDR2 YDEGEE. The CDR3 has 13 residues. CDR3 in amino acids: CAAASGSTYEQYF. The CDR3 region has the DNA TGTGCCGCGGCTAGCGGGTCTACCTACGAGCAGTACTTC.

This chain connects TRBV5-1 to TRBJ1-1, with 9 bases matching TRBD1. The CDR3 runs to 13 residues. The ends lost 6 bases at V and 5 bases at J; junction bases unmatched: 5. Germline CDR1 SGHRS, CDR2 YFSETQ. CDR3 protein: CASTLDRGTEAFF. CDR3 DNA: TGCGCCAGCACCCTGGACAGGGGAACTGAAGCTTTCTTT. The full variable domain, rest sourced from reference TRBV5-1 and TRBJ1-1, is KAGVTQTPRYLIKTRGQQVTLSCSPISGHRSVSWYQQTPGQGLQFLFEYFSETQRNKGNFPGRFSGRQFSNSRSEMNVSTLELGDSALYLCASTLDRGTEAFFGQGTRLTVV.

The CDR3 nucleotides are TGTGCCTGGACTACCACAGGCGTCTCTGGAAACACCATATATTTT. Encoded protein: CAWTTTGVSGNTIYF. The rearrangement uses TRBV30 and TRBJ1-3; maybe TRBD1 (5 bases). The V gene's germline CDR1 is GTSNPN and CDR2 SVGIG (reference sequence). This CDR3 spans 15 amino acids. V lost 4 bases to trimming and J lost 0 bases, with 13 bases between them.

The chain joins TRBV29-1 to TRBJ2-4, with 9 bases that match TRBD1. After removal of 1 base from V and 9 bases from J, the junction contained 4 bases not matched to a gene. Germline values: CDR1 SQVTM, CDR2 ANQGSEA. The CDR3 loop spans 13 amino acids. The CDR3: CSVEGTGEGIQYF. The CDR3 nucleotides read TGCAGCGTTGAAGGGACAGGGGAGGGCATTCAGTACTTC.

J is TRBJ2-5 and V is TRBV2; 7 nucleotides agree with TRBD1. From germline, CDR1 is SNHLY and CDR2 FYNNEI. J gave up 7 bases and V 8 bases, and 7 bases lay outside the gene matches. CDR3 length: 12 residues. CDR3 protein: CASETGQGTQYF. The CDR3, as DNA: TGTGCCAGCGAGACAGGGCAGGGGACCCAGTACTTC.

The CDR3 DNA follows: TGTGTCAGAAGCCCTGAGGAGCGGGGCCTACAAGAGACCCAGTACTTC. Protein: CVRSPEERGLQETQYF. This rearrangement joins TRBV7-5 to TRBJ2-5; the D call in the table, TRBD2, was not verified against the DNA. TRBV7-5 is a pseudogene locus. This CDR3 is 16 amino acids long.

The rearrangement uses TRBV6-5 and TRBJ1-2; tentatively, D is TRBD1 (5 bases). Germline assignment: CDR1 MNHEY and CDR2 SVGAGI. V was pared by 5 bases and J by 8 bases, with 12 bases between. The CDR3 sequence is 12 residues long. CDR3 sequence: CASSTGGVGYTF. In DNA form, the CDR3 reads TGTGCCAGCAGTACCGGAGGGGTAGGCTACACCTTC.

The V gene is TRBV4-2, the J gene TRBJ2-3, with 8 bases aligning to TRBD2. V lost 0 bases and J lost 5; bases outside the gene matches: 10. The CDR3 extends over 17 amino acids. Germline assignment: CDR1 LGHNA and CDR2 YNFKEQ. CDR3 loop: CASSQDGAGGRGDTQYF. The CDR3 DNA is TGTGCCAGCAGCCAAGATGGGGCGGGGGGCCGTGGAGATACGCAGTATTTT.

This clone was recorded only once. This rearrangement joins TRBV6-5 to TRBJ1-2; TRBD1 matches at 7 bases. V lost 2 bases and J lost 4; bases outside the gene matches: 4. The CDR3 contains 14 residues. CDR1 is MNHEY, CDR2 SVGAGI, per germline. The CDR3 DNA follows: TGTGCCAGCAGTTACCCGGGACAGACCTATGGCTACACCTTC. This sequence encodes CASSYPGQTYGYTF.